These 32 T cell receptor beta chains share one sample of origin, sequenced in a study of post-analysis software for immune sequencing data. General study results and limits: There were five TRBV segments more frequent in patients than controls, and TRBV5-6, TRBV5-1 and TRBV20-1 were among them.

Their target antigens are unknown. Tagging with unique molecular identifiers was a feature of the TCR beta cDNA libraries. One entry per CDR3 protein results from TCRdb running MiXCR on the PCR reads. The sample has 350,000 to 500,000 distinct CDR3 sequences; about 39% are singletons. The sequenced sample was blood. Receptors originate from a girl aged 2 to 9 with multiple sclerosis.

The chain employs TRBV27 and TRBJ2-1, with TRBD2 matching over 14 bases. Per germline, CDR1 MNHEY and CDR2 SMNVEV (reference sequence). V shed 5 bases and J 6 bases; nucleotides not matched to a gene: 6. There are 16 residues in the CDR3. This CDR3 is CASSAVGTSGSNEQFF. As DNA, the CDR3 is TGTGCCAGCAGTGCCGTAGGGACTAGCGGGAGCAATGAGCAGTTCTTC.

This clonotype appeared a few times. As DNA, the CDR3 is TGCAGTGCTAGAGAGCCGAACTATGGCTACACCTTC. Its protein is CSAREPNYGYTF. This chain connects TRBV20-1 to TRBJ1-2; no definite D call. The CDR3 loop spans 12 amino acids. Looked up from germline, CDR1 is DFQATT and CDR2 is SNEGSKA (reference sequence). The V end lost 0 bases, the J end lost 2 bases, and 4 bases lay between the germline ends.

CDR3 bases: TGTGCCAGCAGTGTCAGGGATGGCTACACCTTC. Translated: CASSVRDGYTF. The chain couples TRBV28 to TRBJ1-2; D perhaps matches TRBD1 (5 bases). There are 11 residues in the CDR3. The ends were cut back, 5 bases at V and 6 bases at J, with 7 bases in the middle. Germline lookup yields CDR1 MDHEN and CDR2 SYDVKM.

This clonotype was seen just once. The genes are TRBV18 and TRBJ2-1; D uncertain. Trimming stripped 6 bases from V and 9 bases from J, with 12 bases between. This CDR3 spans 12 amino acids. From germline, CDR1 is KGHSH and CDR2 LQKENI. This chain's CDR3 is CASSGSVLEQFF. CDR3 DNA sequence: TGTGCCAGCTCGGGTTCAGTCCTTGAGCAGTTCTTC. The full variable domain, completed using reference TRBV18 and TRBJ2-1, is NAGVMQNPRHLVRRRGQEARLRCSPMKGHSHVYWYRQLPEEGLKFMVYLQKENIIDESGMPKERFSAEFPKEGPSILRIQQVVRGDSAAYFCASSGSVLEQFFGPGTRLTVL.

The chain couples TRBV28 to TRBJ1-1; no reliable D call. This CDR3 comprises 13 residues. Trimming took off 5 bases at V and 0 bases at J, with 7 bases between the two ends. CDR1 is MDHEN, CDR2 SYDVKM, per germline. The CDR3 loop is CASSAPLNTEAFF. DNA of the CDR3: TGTGCCAGCAGTGCTCCTTTGAACACTGAAGCTTTCTTT. The whole variable domain, remainder taken from reference TRBV28 and TRBJ1-1, is DVKVTQSSRYLVKRTGEKVFLECVQDMDHENMFWYRQDPGLGLRLIYFSYDVKMKEKGDIPEGYSVSREKKERFSLILESASTNQTSMYLCASSAPLNTEAFFGQGTRLTVV.

V usage is TRBV10-3 and J usage is TRBJ2-1; maybe TRBD2 (5 bases). The J call is doubtful: the DNA matches TRBJ2-7 better. CDR3 length equals 15 residues. From germline, CDR1 is ENHRY and CDR2 SYGVKD. The CDR3 coding sequence is TGTGCCATCAGTGAGGCCGGGAACCCCTACAATGAGCAGTACTTC. The encoded protein is CAISEAGNPYNEQYF.

The rearrangement uses TRBV7-9 and TRBJ2-5; D is unclear. The J call is doubtful: the DNA matches TRBJ2-7 better. Germline V gene lookup returns CDR1 SEHNR and CDR2 FQNEAQ (reference sequence). The CDR3 totals 13 residues. This CDR3 reads CASSLVSLYEQYF. CDR3 sequence (DNA): TGTGCCAGCAGCTTAGTCTCTCTTTACGAGCAGTACTTC.

The genes are TRBV29-1 and TRBJ1-1; D gene ambiguous. Trimming took off 6 bases at V and 1 base at J, with 9 bases between the two ends. The germline V gene has CDR1 SQVTM and CDR2 ANQGSEA. The CDR3 runs 12 residues. The CDR3 sequence is CSVSSGNTEAFF. The CDR3 DNA reads TGCAGCGTCTCATCCGGGAACACTGAAGCTTTCTTT.

This chain links TRBV5-5 with TRBJ2-7; D remains unclear. The CDR3 loop spans 12 amino acids. V was clipped by 2 bases and J by 4 bases, with 7 bases between them. Germline loops: CDR1 SGHKS, CDR2 YYEKEE (reference sequence). The CDR3, as DNA: TGTGCCAGCAGCTTACAAGAGTACGAGCAGTACTTC. Protein sequence: CASSLQEYEQYF.

This clonotype was recorded a few times. The chain recombines TRBV10-3 with TRBJ2-1, with a possible D match to TRBD2 (6 bases). Looked up from germline, CDR1 is ENHRY and CDR2 is SYGVKD. The V end lost 3 bases, the J end lost 8 bases, and 14 bases lay between the germline ends. CDR3 length: 14 amino acids. The CDR3 region has the DNA TGTGCCATCAGTGATAAGCAGGCTAGCGATGAGCAGTTCTTC. Residues: CAISDKQASDEQFF.

The chain couples TRBV28 to TRBJ1-2; TRBD1 is a possible D gene (5 bases). Germline V gene lookup returns CDR1 MDHEN and CDR2 SYDVKM. The CDR3 runs to 13 residues. V lost 6 bases to trimming and J lost 4 bases, with 12 bases between them. As DNA, the CDR3 is TGTGCCAGCAGCCGCAGACAGCTCTATGGCTACACCTTC. Amino acid sequence: CASSRRQLYGYTF.

A few counts support this clonotype. The chain recombines TRBV20-1 with TRBJ2-5; possibly TRBD2 for D (7 bases). CDR1 and CDR2 from the germline V gene are DFQATT and SNEGSKA (reference sequence). The V and J ends lost 5 bases and 2 bases respectively, with 15 bases between them. The CDR3 spans 14 residues. CDR3 sequence (DNA): TGCAGTGCTGCGCGCGGGGGCCAACAAGAGACCCAGTACTTC. It translates to CSAARGGQQETQYF.

V is TRBV27 and J is TRBJ2-1; 9 nucleotides line up with TRBD1. The germline V gene has CDR1 MNHEY and CDR2 SMNVEV (reference sequence). V gave up 7 bases and J gave up 5 bases; unmatched junction bases: 9. The CDR3 loop spans 15 amino acids. CDR3 loop: CASTPGTGNHNEQFF. The CDR3 nucleotides are TGTGCCAGCACACCCGGGACAGGGAACCACAATGAGCAGTTCTTC.

This clonotype was counted a few times. The chain carries TRBV12-3 or TRBV12-4 and TRBJ2-5, with TRBD2 matching 11 bases. The V gene end was trimmed by 6 bases and the J gene end by 5 bases; junction bases not matched to a gene: 2. The CDR3 covers 13 residues. CDR3 sequence: CASSSSGGETQYF. For the CDR3, the DNA is TGTGCCAGCAGCTCTAGCGGGGGGGAGACCCAGTACTTC.

In its sample, this clonotype was seen a few times. V and J are TRBV27 and TRBJ2-1; TRBD2 aligns across 13 bases. The CDR3 covers 16 residues. Per germline, CDR1 MNHEY and CDR2 SMNVEV (reference sequence). V gave up 8 bases and J gave up 7 bases; unmatched junction bases: 11. CDR3 DNA: TGTGCCAGCGCAGGGACTAGCGGGAAAAAAAGAAATGAGCAGTTCTTC. Amino acids: CASAGTSGKKRNEQFF.

Note on this clonotype: At one boundary the junction diverges from the germline segment, which might be a read error. The chain links TRBV18 to TRBJ1-4; D might be TRBD1 (5 bases). The CDR3 spans 15 residues. Germline CDR1 and CDR2: KGHSH and LQKENI. The CDR3 is CASSPQGLKNEELFF. CDR3 nucleotides: TGTGCCAGCTCACCACAGGGACTCAAAAATGAAGAACTGTTTTTT.

This clonotype was picked up a small number of times. The chain uses TRBV20-1 and TRBJ2-7; 14 bases line up with TRBD2. J lost 0 bases, V lost 1 base, and 8 bases had no gene match. The CDR3 sequence is 18 residues long. The germline V gene encodes CDR1 DFQATT and CDR2 SNEGSKA (reference sequence). The CDR3 bases are TGCAGTGCTAGAGCCCTGGGACTAGCGGGGGAGTTCTCCTACGAGCAGTACTTC. This sequence encodes CSARALGLAGEFSYEQYF.

About this clonotype: At one end the junction does not follow the germline gene, possibly because of a read error. V usage is TRBV14 and J usage is TRBJ2-5; D possibly corresponds to TRBD1 (5 bases). The J call may be wrong; the DNA end is better matched by TRBJ2-7. Germline V gene lookup returns CDR1 SGHDN and CDR2 FVKESK. There are 14 residues in the CDR3. The DNA of the CDR3 is TGTGCCAACAGCCAAGACAGTATAGCCAACGAGCAGTACTTC. Encoded protein: CANSQDSIANEQYF.

Only a few counts were recorded for this clonotype. V is TRBV5-1 and J is TRBJ2-7; maybe TRBD2 (5 bases). Trimming removed 2 bases from V and 3 bases from J, with 9 bases in between. The CDR3 spans 13 residues. Germline loops: CDR1 SGHRS, CDR2 YFSETQ. In DNA form, the CDR3 reads TGCGCCAGCAGCTTTTTACTAGGCTACGAGCAGTACTTC. Its protein product is CASSFLLGYEQYF.

The chain carries TRBV12-3 or TRBV12-4 and TRBJ2-5; 7 positions agree with TRBD2. The CDR3 is made up of 14 amino acids. After removal of 5 bases from V and 1 base from J, the junction contained 4 bases not matched to a gene. This chain's CDR3 is CASSPRLAQETQYF. The DNA for the CDR3 is TGTGCCAGCAGTCCTCGACTAGCCCAAGAGACCCAGTACTTC.

The chain joins TRBV6-1 to TRBJ1-4; 9 bases fit TRBD1. Germline assignment: CDR1 MNHNS and CDR2 SASEGT. V lost 5 bases, J lost 10 bases, and 11 bases stayed unmatched. This CDR3 comprises 15 residues. CDR3 bases: TGTGCCAGCAGTATAACCGGGACAGGGACTGGAAAACTGTTTTTT. It specifies CASSITGTGTGKLFF.

The chain combines TRBV7-9 with TRBJ2-1, with no clear D. The CDR3 extends over 14 amino acids. Germline V gene sequence: CDR1 SEHNR, CDR2 FQNEAQ (reference sequence). Trimming removed 5 bases at V and 9 bases at J, with 17 bases between. CDR3 sequence: CASSPPQSSSEQFF. The CDR3 DNA reads as TGTGCCAGCAGCCCACCCCAATCAAGCAGTGAGCAGTTCTTC.

This clonotype was picked up a small number of times. J is TRBJ2-7 and V is TRBV20-1; TRBD1 agrees at 7 bases. J was trimmed by 6 bases and V by 1 base; bases with no gene match: 9. CDR1 DFQATT and CDR2 SNEGSKA come from the germline V gene (reference sequence). CDR3 length: 14 amino acids. The CDR3 DNA reads TGCAGTGCTAGAGCCGGGACAGACCTGGGCGAGCAGTACTTC. As protein: CSARAGTDLGEQYF.

J is TRBJ1-2 and V is TRBV30; 7 bases map to TRBD1. Per the germline V gene, CDR1 is GTSNPN and CDR2 is SVGIG (reference sequence). The CDR3 contains 11 residues. V dropped 5 bases and J dropped 3; count of bases not matched to a gene: 0. The CDR3 nucleotides read TGTGCCTGGGGGACAGACTATGGCTACACCTTC. Its translation is CAWGTDYGYTF.

CDR3 loop: CSATGLNQPQHF. The CDR3 DNA sequence: TGCAGTGCTACGGGGTTGAATCAGCCCCAGCATTTT. The chain carries TRBV20-1 and TRBJ1-5; no firm D call. The length of the CDR3 is 12 residues. The V end lost 4 bases, the J end lost 4 bases, and 8 bases lay between the germline ends. The V gene's germline CDR1 is DFQATT and CDR2 SNEGSKA (reference sequence).

This chain joins TRBV13 and TRBJ1-5; tentative D call: TRBD1 (6 bases). V dropped 5 bases and J dropped 4 bases, with 18 bases sitting between them. Germline assignment: CDR1 PRHDT and CDR2 FYEKMQ (reference sequence). This CDR3 contains 16 residues. The CDR3 nucleotides are TGTGCCAGCAGCCTCAGGAGCAGGGGCCTTAATCAGCCCCAGCATTTT. Translated: CASSLRSRGLNQPQHF.

V usage is TRBV20-1 and J usage is TRBJ1-1; 7 bases map to TRBD1. The CDR3 is 14 residues long. The V and J ends lost 6 bases and 0 bases, in that order; junction bases with no gene match: 7. The germline V gene encodes CDR1 DFQATT and CDR2 SNEGSKA (reference sequence). The CDR3 reads CSASEGQLNTEAFF. The CDR3 bases are TGCAGTGCCAGCGAGGGACAGCTGAACACTGAAGCTTTCTTT.

The CDR3 spells CSARGDRGSYGYTF. CDR3 sequence (DNA): TGCAGTGCTAGGGGGGACAGGGGATCCTATGGCTACACCTTC. This chain uses TRBV20-1 with TRBJ1-2, with 10 bases that match TRBD1. This CDR3 spans 14 amino acids. Per the germline V gene, CDR1 is DFQATT and CDR2 is SNEGSKA (reference sequence). V lost 3 bases and J lost 4; bases outside the gene matches: 5.

This clonotype was seen a handful of times. V is TRBV10-1 and J is TRBJ1-2; unclear D gene. The CDR3 has 13 amino acids. V was trimmed by 2 bases and J by 8 bases, leaving 12 bases between them. The V gene's germline CDR1 is WNHNN and CDR2 SYGVQD (reference sequence). CDR3 region: CASSERKKGGYTF. The DNA for the CDR3 is TGCGCCAGCAGTGAGCGCAAAAAGGGAGGCTACACCTTC.

V and J are TRBV2 and TRBJ2-1; D may correspond to TRBD1 or TRBD2 (5 bases each). The CDR3 extends over 15 amino acids. The germline V gene has CDR1 SNHLY and CDR2 FYNNEI. Between the trimmed V and J ends, which lost 1 base and 7 bases, there was a span of 14 bases. CDR3 in DNA: TGTGCCAGCAGTGAAGGGCTAGCTTGGGGGAATGAGCAGTTCTTC. Translation: CASSEGLAWGNEQFF.

V is TRBV25-1 and J is TRBJ2-7; the D call may be TRBD1 or TRBD2 (5 bases each). Germline CDR1 reads MGHDK; CDR2 reads SYGVNS. Trimming cost V 4 bases and J 2 bases, with 18 bases left between them. This CDR3 spans 16 amino acids. CDR3 residues: CASSGPTPGAPYEQYF. In nucleotides, the CDR3 is TGTGCCAGCAGTGGGCCAACCCCCGGGGCCCCCTACGAGCAGTACTTC.

This clonotype was found a few times. This chain joins TRBV24-1 and TRBJ2-1; 11 nucleotides align to TRBD2. V shed 3 bases and J 9 bases; nucleotides not matched to a gene: 12. Germline CDR1 reads KGHDR; CDR2 reads SFDVKD. This CDR3 spans 17 amino acids. The CDR3 reads CATSDTNVAGGYGEQFF. The CDR3 nucleotides are TGTGCCACCAGTGATACGAACGTAGCGGGAGGGTACGGTGAGCAGTTCTTC.